The 2 T cell receptor beta chains below come from one sample, sequenced in a study of regulatory T cells in long-lasting Graves disease. Assembly of TCR beta libraries relied on iRepertoire HTBI primers together with Arm-PCR of CDR3 regions. MiXCR, run by TCRdb on the multiplex PCR reads, gives a single entry per CDR3 protein. The data hold about 620,000 distinct CDR3 sequences, with roughly 16% observed a single time. Time point defined: newly diagnosed GD, antithyroid drugs for less than 3 months. Scientists built the TCR library using RNA that was extracted from PBMCs. These data also formed part of another study, on T cells in Graves' hyperthyroidism and ophthalmopathy.

The specimen was peripheral blood mononuclear cells (PBMCs), collected at new diagnosis, from a patient treated with antithyroid drugs. These receptors were collected from a woman aged 25 to 39 with Graves disease.

This clonotype was observed a few times. V usage is TRBV20-1 and J usage is TRBJ2-7; D is perhaps TRBD1 (6 bases). V lost 6 bases and J 3 bases, leaving 12 bases between the germline ends. The germline CDR1 and CDR2 sequences are DFQATT and SNEGSKA (reference sequence). This CDR3 has 12 residues. As DNA, the CDR3 is TGCAGTGCCGTACGGGACAACTACGAGCAGTACTTC. Translation: CSAVRDNYEQYF.

Details on this clonotype: This may come from a read error, since a much larger clone is one base off. The genes are TRBV5-1 and TRBJ1-1; D gene unclear. Trimming shortened V by 0 bases and J by 0 bases, and 9 bases separated the two germline ends. The CDR3 runs 15 residues. Germline V gene data show CDR1 as SGHRS and CDR2 as YFSETQ. CDR3 residues: CASSLARSMNTEAFF. As DNA, the CDR3 is TGCGCCAGCAGCTTGGCCAGGAGCATGAACACTGAAGCTTTCTTT. Using reference TRBV5-1 and TRBJ1-1 for the parts outside the CDR3, the full variable domain is KAGVTQTPRYLIKTRGQQVTLSCSPISGHRSVSWYQQTPGQGLQFLFEYFSETQRNKGNFPGRFSGRQFSNSRSEMNVSTLELGDSALYLCASSLARSMNTEAFFGQGTRLTVV.